This T cell receptor (beta chain) was obtained from a study of early T cells in non-severe SARS-CoV-2 infection (dated by TCRdb to about 2021). For the wider study: TCR sequencing used bulk RNA from unsorted whole blood, so alpha and beta chains could not be paired.

The CDR3 holds 18 amino acids from the cysteine to the phenylalanine. Only the CDR3 region is kept as DNA, spanning 54 bases read in frame from base 1. Here V drops 1 base and J drops 0 bases, and the junction holds 12 bases not matched to any gene. The germline V gene gives CDR1 as LGHNT and CDR2 as FRNRAP. A case-control design nested within a healthcare worker cohort in London, UK, was used, with weekly nasopharyngeal swab PCR tests and blood sampling performed. Between 23 and 31 March 2020, the week of the UK lockdown, healthcare workers were enrolled and then followed up weekly for as long as 16 weeks. Many counts were recorded for this clonotype. The target of this receptor is not known. Per-base quality was not reported, and no clone a single base away is much larger than it. Findings and caveats that apply to the study as a whole: VDJdb matching was skewed toward anti-spike CD8 responses and likely underestimated virus-specific expansions by missing private and CD4 specificities.

Receptor libraries were prepared by 5' RACE. Sequencing relied on a NextSeq 500. Unique molecular identifiers were attached to individual cDNA molecules in the TCR library protocol so that sequencing error and PCR bias could be corrected. Both TCR alpha and beta chains were sequenced, and tight co-correlation was observed between alpha and beta sequence abundances in each sample. Concerning the study's data processing: V gene, J gene and CDR3 annotation of TCR sequences was performed with Decombinator V4. TCRs were defined as expanded if a significant change between any two time points was detected under a Poisson model with p below 0.0001. Abundances of TCRs were expressed as counts per million after normalisation to the total number of TCRs sequenced in each sample. TRAV1-2 paired with TRAJ12, TRAJ20 or TRAJ33 defined MAIT TCRs, while TRAV10 paired with TRAJ18 defined iNKT TCRs. VDJdb, accessed 1 November 2021, was searched for CMV, EBV and SARS-CoV-2 annotated TCRs, excluding TCRs annotated for multiple antigens. TCRdb passed the public sequencing reads through fastp at Q25 and MiXCR, retaining productive beta sequences. Rows matching on CDR3 protein sequence are summarized as one entry with the most common DNA and genes. It is TCRdb's table, rather than the study itself, that gives the V and J calls and clone size. This sample holds 50,000 or so distinct CDR3 sequences; 13% were observed only once. The top ten clonotypes cover about 10% of the sample.

Sequencing used whole blood. The chain was built from TRBV12-5 and TRBJ2-7; 7 bases in between match TRBD1. The receptor's source is an adult who was a healthcare worker with PCR-confirmed SARS-CoV-2 infection or an uninfected control (not recorded which). CDR3 loop: CASGLGREITGDSYEQYF. The nucleotides are TGTGCTAGTGGTTTGGGTCGAGAAATTACAGGGGACTCCTACGAGCAGTACTTC.